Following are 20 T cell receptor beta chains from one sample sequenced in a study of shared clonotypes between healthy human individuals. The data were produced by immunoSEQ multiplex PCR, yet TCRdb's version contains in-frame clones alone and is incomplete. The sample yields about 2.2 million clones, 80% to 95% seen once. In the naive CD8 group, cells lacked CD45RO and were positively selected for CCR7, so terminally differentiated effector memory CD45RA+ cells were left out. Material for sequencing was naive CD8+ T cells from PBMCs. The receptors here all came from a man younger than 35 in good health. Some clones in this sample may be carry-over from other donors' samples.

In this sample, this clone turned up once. The CDR3 DNA reads as TGTGCCAGCAGTTTACTGGGACTAGCGGGAGTATACCAAGAGACCCAGTACTTC. It is translated as CASSLLGLAGVYQETQYF. This sequence joins TRBV27 and TRBJ2-5; 14 nucleotides align to TRBD2. Germline V lookup: CDR1 MNHEY, CDR2 SMNVEV (reference sequence). This CDR3 comprises 18 residues. After removal of 2 bases from V and 0 bases from J, the junction contained 5 bases not matched to a gene.

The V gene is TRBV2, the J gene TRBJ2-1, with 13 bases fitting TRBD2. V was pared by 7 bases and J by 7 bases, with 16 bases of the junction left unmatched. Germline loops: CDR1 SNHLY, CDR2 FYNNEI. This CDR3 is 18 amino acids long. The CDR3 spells CASTKNLGVLAGGNEQFF. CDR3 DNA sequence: TGTGCCAGCACAAAAAATCTCGGGGTACTAGCGGGAGGGAATGAGCAGTTCTTC.

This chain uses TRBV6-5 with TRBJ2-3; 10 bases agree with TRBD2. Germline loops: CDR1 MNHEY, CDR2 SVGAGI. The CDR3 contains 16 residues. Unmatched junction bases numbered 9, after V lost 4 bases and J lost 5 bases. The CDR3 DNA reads TGTGCCAGCAGTTTTCTCCAAGCGGGAGGGCAAGATACGCAGTATTTT. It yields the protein CASSFLQAGGQDTQYF.

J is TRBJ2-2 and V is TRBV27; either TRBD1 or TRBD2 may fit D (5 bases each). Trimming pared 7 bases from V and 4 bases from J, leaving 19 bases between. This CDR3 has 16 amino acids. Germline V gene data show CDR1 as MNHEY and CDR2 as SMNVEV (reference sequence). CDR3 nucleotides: TGTGCCAGCACTGTTGGAATGGGGGTGGTCACCGGGGAGCTGTTTTTT. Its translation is CASTVGMGVVTGELFF.

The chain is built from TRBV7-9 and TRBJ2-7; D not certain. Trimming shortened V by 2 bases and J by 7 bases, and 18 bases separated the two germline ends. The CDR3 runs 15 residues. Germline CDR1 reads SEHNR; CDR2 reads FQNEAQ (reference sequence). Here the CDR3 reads CASSLMIDNPWEQYF. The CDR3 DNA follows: TGTGCCAGCAGCTTAATGATAGACAATCCCTGGGAGCAGTACTTC.

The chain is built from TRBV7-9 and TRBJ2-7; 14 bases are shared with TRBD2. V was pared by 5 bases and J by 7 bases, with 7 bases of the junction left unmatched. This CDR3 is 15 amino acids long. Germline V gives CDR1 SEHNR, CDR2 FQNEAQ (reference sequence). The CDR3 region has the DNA TGTGCCAGCAGCGTAGGTGGGACTAGCGGGGGAGAGCAGTACTTC. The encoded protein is CASSVGGTSGGEQYF.

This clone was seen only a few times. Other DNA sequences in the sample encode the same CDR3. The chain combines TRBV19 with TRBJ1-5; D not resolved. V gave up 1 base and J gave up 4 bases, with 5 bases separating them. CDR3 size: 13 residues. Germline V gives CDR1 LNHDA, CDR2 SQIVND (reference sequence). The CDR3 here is CASSIGRNQPQHF. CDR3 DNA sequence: TGTGCCAGTAGTATAGGTCGGAATCAGCCCCAGCATTTT.

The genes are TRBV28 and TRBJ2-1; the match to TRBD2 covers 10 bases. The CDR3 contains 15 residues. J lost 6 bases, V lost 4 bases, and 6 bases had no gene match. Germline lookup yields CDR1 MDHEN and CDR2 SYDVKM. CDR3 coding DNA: TGTGCCAGCAGTTCGATAGCGGGAGGAGGCAATGAGCAGTTCTTC. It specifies CASSSIAGGGNEQFF. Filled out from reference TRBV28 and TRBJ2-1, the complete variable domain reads DVKVTQSSRYLVKRTGEKVFLECVQDMDHENMFWYRQDPGLGLRLIYFSYDVKMKEKGDIPEGYSVSREKKERFSLILESASTNQTSMYLCASSSIAGGGNEQFFGPGTRLTVL.

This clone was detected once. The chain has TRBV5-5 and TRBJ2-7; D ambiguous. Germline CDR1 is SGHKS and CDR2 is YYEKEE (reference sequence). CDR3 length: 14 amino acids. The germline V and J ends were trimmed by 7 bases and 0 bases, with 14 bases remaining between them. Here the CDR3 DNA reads TGTGCCAGCCGCCCCCGAATTTACTCCTACGAGCAGTACTTC. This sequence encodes CASRPRIYSYEQYF.

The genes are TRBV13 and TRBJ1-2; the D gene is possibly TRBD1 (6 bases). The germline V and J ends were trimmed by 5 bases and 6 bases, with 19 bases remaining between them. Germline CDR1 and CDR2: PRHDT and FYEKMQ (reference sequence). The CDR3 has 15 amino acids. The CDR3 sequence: CASSLAGALSDGYTF. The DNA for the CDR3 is TGTGCCAGCAGCCTCGCGGGGGCACTGTCCGATGGCTACACCTTC.

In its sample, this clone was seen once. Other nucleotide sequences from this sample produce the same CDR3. CDR3 amino acids: CASSLGGENTEAFF. The CDR3 DNA follows: TGTGCCAGCAGCTTAGGTGGTGAGAACACTGAAGCTTTCTTT. The chain has TRBV7-9 and TRBJ1-1; D unresolved. Trimming stripped 1 base from V and 1 base from J, with 7 bases between. This CDR3 contains 14 residues. Germline CDR1 is SEHNR and CDR2 is FQNEAQ (reference sequence).

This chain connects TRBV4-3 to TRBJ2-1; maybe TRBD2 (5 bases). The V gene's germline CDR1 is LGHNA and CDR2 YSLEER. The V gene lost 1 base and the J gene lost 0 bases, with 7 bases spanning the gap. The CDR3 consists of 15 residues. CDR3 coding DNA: TGCGCCAGCAGCCAAGTAGCGCGCTCCTACAATGAGCAGTTCTTC. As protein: CASSQVARSYNEQFF.

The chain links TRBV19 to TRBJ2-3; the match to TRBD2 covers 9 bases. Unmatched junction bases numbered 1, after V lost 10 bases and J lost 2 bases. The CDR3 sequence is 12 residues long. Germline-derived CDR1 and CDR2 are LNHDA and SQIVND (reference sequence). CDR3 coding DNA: TGTGCCACTAGCGGGGCCACAGATACGCAGTATTTT. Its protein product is CATSGATDTQYF.

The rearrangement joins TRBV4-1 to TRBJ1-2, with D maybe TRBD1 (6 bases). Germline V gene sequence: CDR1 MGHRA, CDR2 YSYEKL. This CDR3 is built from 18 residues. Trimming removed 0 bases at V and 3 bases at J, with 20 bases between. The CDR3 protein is CASSQDWGPLHRDYGYTF. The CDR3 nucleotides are TGCGCCAGCAGCCAAGATTGGGGCCCGCTTCACAGGGACTATGGCTACACCTTC.

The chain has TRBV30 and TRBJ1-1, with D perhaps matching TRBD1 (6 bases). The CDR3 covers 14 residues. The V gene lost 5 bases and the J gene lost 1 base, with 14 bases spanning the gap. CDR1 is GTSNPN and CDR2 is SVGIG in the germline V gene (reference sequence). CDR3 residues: CAWSWGARNTEAFF. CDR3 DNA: TGTGCCTGGTCCTGGGGGGCCAGGAACACTGAAGCTTTCTTT.

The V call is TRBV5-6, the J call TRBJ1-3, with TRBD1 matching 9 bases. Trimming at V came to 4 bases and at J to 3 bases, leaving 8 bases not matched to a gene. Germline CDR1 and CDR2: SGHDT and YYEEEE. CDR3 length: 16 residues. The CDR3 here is CASSNRDRVFGNTIYF. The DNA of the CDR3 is TGTGCCAGCAGCAACCGGGACAGGGTATTTGGAAACACCATATATTTT.

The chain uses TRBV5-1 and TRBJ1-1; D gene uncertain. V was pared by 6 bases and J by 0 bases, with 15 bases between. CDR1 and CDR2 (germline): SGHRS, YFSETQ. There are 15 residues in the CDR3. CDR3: CASTPQEGLNTEAFF. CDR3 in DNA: TGCGCCAGCACCCCTCAAGAGGGTCTGAACACTGAAGCTTTCTTT.

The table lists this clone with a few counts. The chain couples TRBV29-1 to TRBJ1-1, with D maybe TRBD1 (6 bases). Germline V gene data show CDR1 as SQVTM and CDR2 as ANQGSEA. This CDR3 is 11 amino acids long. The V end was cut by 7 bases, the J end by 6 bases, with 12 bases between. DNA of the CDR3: TGCAGCGCGGACAGTACGGCTGAAGCTTTCTTT. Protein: CSADSTAEAFF. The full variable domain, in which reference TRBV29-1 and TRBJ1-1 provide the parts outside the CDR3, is SAVISQKPSRDICQRGTSLTIQCQVDSQVTMMFWYRQQPGQSLTLIATANQGSEATYESGFVIDKFPISRPNLTFSTLTVSNMSPEDSSIYLCSADSTAEAFFGQGTRLTVV.

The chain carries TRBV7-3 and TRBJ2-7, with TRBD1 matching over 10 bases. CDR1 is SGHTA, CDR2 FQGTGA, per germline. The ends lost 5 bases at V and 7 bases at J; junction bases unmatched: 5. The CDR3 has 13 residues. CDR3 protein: CASSPDRGREQYF. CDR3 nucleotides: TGTGCCAGCAGCCCCGACAGGGGGCGTGAGCAGTACTTC.

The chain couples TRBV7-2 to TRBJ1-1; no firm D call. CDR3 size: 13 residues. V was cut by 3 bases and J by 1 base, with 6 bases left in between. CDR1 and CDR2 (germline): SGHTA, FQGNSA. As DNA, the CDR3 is TGTGCCAGCAGCTTGGCAGCGAACACTGAAGCTTTCTTT. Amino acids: CASSLAANTEAFF.